The rows below give T cell receptor beta chains drawn from one sample of a study of CD8+CD57+ T cells in acquired aplastic anemia. From the reads, TCRdb called clonotypes with MiXCR, one entry per CDR3 protein. Of around 430,000 distinct CDR3 sequences in the sample, less than 35% were seen once. Sequencing input: sorted CD4+, CD8+, or CD8+CD57+ T cells (not recorded which) from PBMCs. All receptors derive from a human donor with aplastic anemia. The CDR3 runs from the conserved cysteine through the conserved F or W. The order of the fields is J gene, V gene, CDR3 protein.

J: TRBJ2-3
V: TRBV7-9
CDR3: CASSLEVGSRQYF

J: TRBJ2-1
V: TRBV20-1
CDR3: CSAIVSSYNEQFF

J: TRBJ2-1
V: TRBV7-1
CDR3: CASSSAKTSGGETYNEQFF

J: TRBJ2-7
V: TRBV6-1
CDR3: CASSLRTADEQYF

J: TRBJ1-2
V: TRBV2
CDR3: CASTPRDQGGYTF

J: TRBJ2-3
V: TRBV19
CDR3: CASSLAGNTDTQYF

J: TRBJ2-5
V: TRBV19
CDR3: CASSNRAGETQYF

J: TRBJ1-2
V: TRBV6-1
CDR3: CASSERIGTPDGYGYTF

J: TRBJ2-3
V: TRBV20-1
CDR3: CSARDHRTDTQYF

J: TRBJ2-7
V: TRBV15
CDR3: CATSDRGQDLSEQYF

J: TRBJ2-7
V: TRBV15
CDR3: CASSLPSPERYF

J: TRBJ1-5
V: TRBV25-1
CDR3: CASSVATANQPQHF

J: TRBJ1-5
V: TRBV11-2
CDR3: CASSLESVGQPQHF

J: TRBJ1-2
V: TRBV19
CDR3: CASSIFTGETYGYTF

J: TRBJ2-3
V: TRBV6-5
CDR3: CASSYRVGTDTQYF

J: TRBJ1-4
V: TRBV2
CDR3: CASSEELGNEKLFF

J: TRBJ2-1
V: TRBV12-3/TRBV12-4
CDR3: CASSLKVNSYNEQFF

J: TRBJ1-2
V: TRBV14
CDR3: CASSQDLDRDYGYTF

J: TRBJ2-1
V: TRBV20-1
CDR3: CSAGRDYEQFF

J: TRBJ2-3
V: TRBV29-1
CDR3: CSVGTGYTQYF

J: TRBJ2-5
V: TRBV30
CDR3: CAWGHETQYF

J: TRBJ2-3
V: TRBV6-7
CDR3: CASRADGTDTQYF

J: TRBJ1-1
V: TRBV25-1
CDR3: CASSSTFEAFF

J: TRBJ2-2
V: TRBV10-3
CDR3: CAIGDRGEAGELFF